The 12 T cell receptor beta chains listed next were all sequenced from one sample in a study of T cells in localized non-small cell lung cancer (dated by TCRdb to 2018 to 2021). Libraries were prepared through the immunoSEQ multiplex PCR assay. The immuneACCESS repertoire file appears here via TCRdb, limited to in-frame rearrangements. These files lack a portion of the clones; in checked studies, under half of the deficit traces to unresolved V genes, and the cause of the others is not known. This sample comprises about 21,000 clones, approximately 84% of them detected only once. 2% to 3% of the sample lies in the top ten. Source: peripheral blood, taken before any cancer treatment. The source of these receptors is a man aged 40-75 years with stage I lung adenocarcinoma.

This rearrangement joins TRBV5-5 to TRBJ1-2; tentatively, D is TRBD1 (5 bases). Germline-derived CDR1 and CDR2 are SGHKS and YYEKEE (reference sequence). Trimming cost V 7 bases and J 2 bases, with 21 bases left between them. This CDR3 region has 16 residues. The CDR3 coding sequence is TGTGCCAGCGCTGACCCCCTCCGCAGGGTGAACTATGGCTACACCTTC. Protein product: CASADPLRRVNYGYTF.

V gene TRBV10-3 combines with J gene TRBJ1-6, with D unresolved. Germline loops: CDR1 ENHRY, CDR2 SYGVKD. The CDR3 runs 15 residues. Trimming left V 6 bases short and J 13 bases short, with 22 bases between. The CDR3: CAISHSENFRSPLHF. The CDR3, as DNA: TGTGCCATCAGCCACTCCGAGAACTTTAGGTCTCCCCTCCACTTT.

The chain carries TRBV19 and TRBJ2-3; D is uncertain. Germline V lookup: CDR1 LNHDA, CDR2 SQIVND (reference sequence). The V gene lost 3 bases and the J gene lost 7 bases, with 8 bases spanning the gap. CDR3 length: 12 amino acids. Here the CDR3 DNA reads TGTGCCAGTAGTATCAACGCCAATACGCAGTATTTT. Its protein is CASSINANTQYF.

In this sample, this clone turned up once. This chain joins TRBV7-2 and TRBJ1-1, with 7 bases identical to TRBD1. The germline V gene encodes CDR1 SGHTA and CDR2 FQGNSA. V gave up 2 bases and J gave up 3 bases; unmatched junction bases: 3. The CDR3 extends over 14 amino acids. The DNA of the CDR3 is TGTGCCAGCAGCTTACCAGGGGGGGACACTGAAGCTTTCTTT. This sequence encodes CASSLPGGDTEAFF.

Here the CDR3 DNA reads TGCGCCAGCGGGACTAGCGGGACCACCGGGGAGCTGTTTTTT. It translates to CASGTSGTTGELFF. V is TRBV10-2 and J is TRBJ2-2; 13 bases map to TRBD2. The junction had 1 base not matched to a gene; V was cut back by 8 bases and J by 4 bases. The CDR3 extends over 14 amino acids. The germline gives CDR1 WSHSY, CDR2 SAAADI.

The rearrangement links TRBV5-6 to TRBJ1-2, with D hard to call. There are 13 residues in the CDR3. V dropped 0 bases and J dropped 5 bases, with 8 bases sitting between them. CDR1 is SGHDT and CDR2 is YYEEEE in the germline V gene. Written as DNA, the CDR3 is TGTGCCAGCAGCTTGGAAACAGAGTATGGCTACACCTTC. As protein: CASSLETEYGYTF.

V gene TRBV9 combines with J gene TRBJ2-7; 10 positions match TRBD2. The length of the CDR3 is 16 residues. The germline V gene has CDR1 SGDLS and CDR2 YYNGEE. J was trimmed by 9 bases and V by 0 bases; bases with no gene match: 12. The CDR3 here is CASSVDASGRAYGQYF. The CDR3 DNA follows: TGTGCCAGCAGCGTAGATGCAAGCGGGAGGGCCTATGGGCAGTACTTC.

This clone showed up just a few times. This rearrangement joins TRBV4-2 to TRBJ1-2; D is unclear. Germline loops: CDR1 LGHNA, CDR2 YNFKEQ. The V and J ends lost 0 bases and 4 bases respectively, with 9 bases between them. The CDR3 consists of 14 residues. In nucleotides, the CDR3 is TGTGCCAGCAGCCAAGACAGCTTAGGCTATGGCTACACCTTC. This sequence encodes CASSQDSLGYGYTF.

The chain employs TRBV5-1 and TRBJ1-5; no firm D call. The CDR3 sequence is 14 residues long. Germline V gives CDR1 SGHRS, CDR2 YFSETQ. Trimming removed 0 bases at V and 4 bases at J, with 8 bases between. The CDR3 region is CASSLVPGNQPQHF. The CDR3 DNA sequence: TGCGCCAGCAGCTTGGTTCCAGGTAATCAGCCCCAGCATTTT.

A remark on this clone: Other DNA sequences in this sample translate to the same CDR3. The CDR3 region has the DNA TGTGCCAGCAGCCAAGATAGGGCCAGCGGGAAAGCCCAGTACTTC. Translating gives CASSQDRASGKAQYF. The rearrangement joins TRBV4-2 to TRBJ2-5; 7 bases align to TRBD2. The CDR3 spans 15 residues. Germline V gives CDR1 LGHNA, CDR2 YNFKEQ. V shed 0 bases, J shed 9 bases, and the junction held 10 bases outside the gene matches.

This chain connects TRBV7-6 to TRBJ2-6, with D hard to call. The CDR3 runs to 17 residues. Between the trimmed V and J ends, which lost 5 bases and 2 bases, there was a span of 16 bases. Germline V CDR1 and CDR2: SGHVS, FNYEAQ. CDR3 in amino acids: CASSPGRSGAGANVLTF. CDR3 sequence (DNA): TGTGCCAGCAGCCCAGGAAGGAGTGGGGCTGGGGCCAACGTCCTGACTTTC.

This clone occurred once. This chain uses TRBV5-8 with TRBJ2-2; D is unclear. The CDR3 is 14 amino acids. Germline V gives CDR1 SGHTS, CDR2 YDEGEE. Between the trimmed V and J ends, which lost 1 base and 5 bases, there was a span of 9 bases. This CDR3 is CASSLWDGTGELFF. The CDR3 coding sequence is TGTGCCAGCAGCTTGTGGGATGGGACCGGGGAGCTGTTTTTT. The full variable domain, its missing parts supplied by reference TRBV5-8 and TRBJ2-2, is EAGVTQSPTHLIKTRGQQATLRCSPISGHTSVYWYQQALGLGLQFLLWYDEGEERNRGNFPPRFSGRQFPNYSSELNVNALELEDSALYLCASSLWDGTGELFFGEGSRLTVL.